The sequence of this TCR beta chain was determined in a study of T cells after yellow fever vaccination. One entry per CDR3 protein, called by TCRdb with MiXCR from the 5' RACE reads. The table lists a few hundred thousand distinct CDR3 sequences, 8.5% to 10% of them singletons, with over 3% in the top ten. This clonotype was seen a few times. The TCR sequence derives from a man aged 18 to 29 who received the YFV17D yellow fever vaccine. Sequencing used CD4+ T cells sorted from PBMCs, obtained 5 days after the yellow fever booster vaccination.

Written as DNA, the CDR3 is TGTGCCAGTTCGAGCGGGGGGTCGAACACCGGGGAGCTGTTTTTT. As protein: CASSSGGSNTGELFF. The chain links TRBV12-3 or TRBV12-4 to TRBJ2-2; 9 bases match TRBD2. V shed 9 bases, J shed 0 bases, and the junction held 5 bases outside the gene matches. CDR3 size: 15 residues.